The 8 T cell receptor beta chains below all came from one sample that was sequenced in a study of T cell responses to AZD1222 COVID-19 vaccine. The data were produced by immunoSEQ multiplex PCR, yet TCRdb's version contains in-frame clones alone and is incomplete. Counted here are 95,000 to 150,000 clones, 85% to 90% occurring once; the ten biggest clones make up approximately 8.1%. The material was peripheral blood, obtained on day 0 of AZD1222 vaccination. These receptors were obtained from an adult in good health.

DNA for the CDR3: TGTGCCAGCAGTGAGGGGACAACCTTGGGCAATCAGCCCCAGCATTTT. Encoded protein: CASSEGTTLGNQPQHF. The chain joins TRBV2 to TRBJ1-5; the D gene is possibly TRBD1 (6 bases). V shed 3 bases and J shed 2 bases, with 14 bases lying between them. This CDR3 contains 16 residues. Germline V gene data show CDR1 as SNHLY and CDR2 as FYNNEI.

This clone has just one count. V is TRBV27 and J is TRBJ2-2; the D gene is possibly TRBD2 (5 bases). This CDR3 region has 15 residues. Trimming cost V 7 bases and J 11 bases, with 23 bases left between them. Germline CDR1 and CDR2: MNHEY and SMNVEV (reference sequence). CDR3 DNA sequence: TGTGCCAGCACTACTAGGACCATTACCGGGGTAGAGCTGTTTTTT. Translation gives CASTTRTITGVELFF.

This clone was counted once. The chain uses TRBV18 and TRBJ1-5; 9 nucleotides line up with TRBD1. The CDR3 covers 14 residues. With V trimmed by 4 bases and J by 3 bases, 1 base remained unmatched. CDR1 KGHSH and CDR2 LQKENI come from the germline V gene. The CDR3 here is CASSLQGANQPQHF. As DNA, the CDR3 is TGTGCCAGCTCACTACAGGGGGCCAATCAGCCCCAGCATTTT.

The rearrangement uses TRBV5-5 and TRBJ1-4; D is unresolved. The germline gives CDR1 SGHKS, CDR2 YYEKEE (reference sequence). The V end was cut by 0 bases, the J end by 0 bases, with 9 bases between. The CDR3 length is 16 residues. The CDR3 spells CASSLARNPTNEKLFF. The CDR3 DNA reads TGTGCCAGCAGCTTGGCCAGGAATCCAACTAATGAAAAACTGTTTTTT.

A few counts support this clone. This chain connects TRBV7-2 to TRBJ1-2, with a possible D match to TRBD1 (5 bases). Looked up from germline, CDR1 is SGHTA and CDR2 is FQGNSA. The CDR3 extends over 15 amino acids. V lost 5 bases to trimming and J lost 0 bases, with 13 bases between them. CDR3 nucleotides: TGTGCCAGCAGCCACCCAGAGACAGCTAACTATGGCTACACCTTC. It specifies CASSHPETANYGYTF.

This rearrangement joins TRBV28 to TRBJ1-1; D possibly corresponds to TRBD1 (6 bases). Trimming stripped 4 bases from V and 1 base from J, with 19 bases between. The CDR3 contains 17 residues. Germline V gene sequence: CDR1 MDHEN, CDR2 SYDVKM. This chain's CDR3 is CASSSLLGGPGNTEAFF. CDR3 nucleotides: TGTGCCAGCAGTTCCCTTTTAGGGGGGCCGGGGAACACTGAAGCTTTCTTT.

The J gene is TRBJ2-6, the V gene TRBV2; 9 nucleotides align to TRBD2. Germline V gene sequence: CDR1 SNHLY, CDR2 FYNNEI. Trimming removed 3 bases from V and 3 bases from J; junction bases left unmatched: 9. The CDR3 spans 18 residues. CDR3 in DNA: TGTGCCAGCAGTGAGAGTAGCGGGAGATCAGGTGGGGCCAACGTCCTGACTTTC. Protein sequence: CASSESSGRSGGANVLTF.

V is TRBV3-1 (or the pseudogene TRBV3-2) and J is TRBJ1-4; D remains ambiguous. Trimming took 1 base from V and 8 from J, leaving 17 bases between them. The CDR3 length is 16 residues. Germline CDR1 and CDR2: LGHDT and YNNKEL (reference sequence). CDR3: CASSQGGGYGQEKLFF. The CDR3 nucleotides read TGTGCCAGCAGCCAAGGGGGAGGCTACGGGCAGGAAAAACTGTTTTTT.